The 29 T cell receptor beta chains presented below share a single source sample, sequenced in a study of blood T cell repertoires in COVID-19. The protocol was immunoSEQ multiplex PCR, while the TCRdb copy is restricted to in-frame clones and leaves out a portion. The sample contains 130,000 to 150,000 clones, about 84% of which appear only once. Material for sequencing was peripheral blood. Every receptor here comes from a man aged 55 to 69 with active or convalescent COVID-19.

The chain has TRBV18 and TRBJ2-7, with no clear D. The CDR3 contains 14 residues. Trimming stripped 4 bases from V and 3 bases from J, with 13 bases between. Germline-derived CDR1 and CDR2 are KGHSH and LQKENI. CDR3 bases: TGTGCCAGCTCACTGCCGACTGGAATCTACGAGCAGTACTTC. Translated, it gives CASSLPTGIYEQYF.

The chain's CDR3 is CAWLTGGMNTEAFF. CDR3 DNA: TGTGCCTGGTTGACAGGGGGAATGAACACTGAAGCTTTCTTT. The J gene is TRBJ1-1, the V gene TRBV30, with 9 bases identical to TRBD1. This CDR3 has 14 amino acids. Looked up from germline, CDR1 is GTSNPN and CDR2 is SVGIG (reference sequence). V was pared by 5 bases and J by 0 bases, with 4 bases of the junction left unmatched. The full variable domain, its missing parts supplied by reference TRBV30 and TRBJ1-1, is SQTIHQWPATLVQPVGSPLSLECTVEGTSNPNLYWYRQAAGRGLQLLFYSVGIGQISSEVPQNLSASRPQDRQFILSSKKLLLSDSGFYLCAWLTGGMNTEAFFGQGTRLTVV.

The chain uses TRBV5-1 and TRBJ2-7; perhaps TRBD1 as D (6 bases). CDR3 length equals 13 residues. In germline, CDR1 is SGHRS, CDR2 YFSETQ. V lost 2 bases and J 4 bases, leaving 10 bases between the germline ends. The CDR3 here is CASSFDQGYEQYF. CDR3 coding DNA: TGCGCCAGCAGCTTCGACCAGGGGTACGAGCAGTACTTC.

This clone has more than one count but fewer than ten. The V call is TRBV12-3 or TRBV12-4, the J call TRBJ1-1, with 11 bases matching TRBD1. The CDR3 extends over 13 amino acids. After removal of 5 bases from V and 8 bases from J, the junction contained 4 bases not matched to a gene. CDR3 amino acids: CASSGTGGGEAFF. The CDR3 coding sequence is TGTGCCAGCAGTGGGACAGGGGGGGGCGAAGCTTTCTTT.

This clone occurred a few times. V usage is TRBV11-3 and J usage is TRBJ2-2; 8 bases fit TRBD2. Germline V gene sequence: CDR1 SGHNT, CDR2 YENEEA. V lost 3 bases, J lost 4 bases, and 4 bases stayed unmatched. The CDR3 covers 15 residues. The CDR3: CASSLSGRATGELFF. The CDR3 DNA is TGTGCCAGCAGCTTGTCCGGGAGGGCCACCGGGGAGCTGTTTTTT.

The chain links TRBV28 to TRBJ1-3; D not resolved. V lost 2 bases, J lost 0 bases, and 11 bases lay in between. The germline CDR1 and CDR2 sequences are MDHEN and SYDVKM. CDR3 length: 16 residues. The CDR3 coding sequence is TGTGCCAGCAGTTTAAAACCGACTTCCTCTGGAAACACCATATATTTT. Translated, it gives CASSLKPTSSGNTIYF.

The V gene is TRBV28, the J gene TRBJ2-7, with a weak D call TRBD2 (7 bases). The germline CDR1 and CDR2 sequences are MDHEN and SYDVKM. V was pared by 7 bases and J by 5 bases, with 15 bases between. CDR3 length: 13 residues. The CDR3 sequence: CASNRGAINEQYF. The CDR3 region has the DNA TGTGCCAGCAACCGGGGGGCGATCAACGAGCAGTACTTC.

This rearrangement joins TRBV9 to TRBJ2-1; D may be TRBD2 (6 bases). CDR1 SGDLS and CDR2 YYNGEE come from the germline V gene. The ends were cut back, 4 bases at V and 9 bases at J, with 14 bases in the middle. CDR3 length: 13 amino acids. The DNA for the CDR3 is TGTGCCAGCAGCCAAAGTGGAGGGAGTGAGCAGTTCTTC. This gives the protein CASSQSGGSEQFF.

This chain joins TRBV4-3 and TRBJ1-5, with D possibly matching TRBD1 (5 bases). Trimming shortened V by 4 bases and J by 11 bases, and 18 bases separated the two germline ends. Germline CDR1 and CDR2: LGHNA and YSLEER. The CDR3 extends over 14 amino acids. The CDR3 DNA reads as TGCGCCAGCAGCCCTGGGACTGGCGGGGGAGCCCAGCATTTT. This sequence encodes CASSPGTGGGAQHF.

The chain carries TRBV27 and TRBJ2-1; a possible D gene is TRBD1 (6 bases). Germline lookup yields CDR1 MNHEY and CDR2 SMNVEV (reference sequence). The germline V and J ends were trimmed by 7 bases and 8 bases, with 18 bases remaining between them. The CDR3 spans 14 residues. The CDR3 DNA is TGTGCCAGCACAACAGGGTCTGCTCCGGATGAGCAGTTCTTC. This sequence encodes CASTTGSAPDEQFF.

The sample holds a few counts of this clone. The chain employs TRBV9 and TRBJ2-7, with 9 nucleotides matching TRBD1. This CDR3 contains 14 residues. Per the germline V gene, CDR1 is SGDLS and CDR2 is YYNGEE. Trimming took 2 bases from V and 6 from J; bases not matched to a gene: 6. For the CDR3, the DNA is TGTGCCAGCAGCGTTTCCCTGGACAGGGGCGAGCAGTACTTC. It codes for CASSVSLDRGEQYF.

In this sample, this clone turned up a few times. This chain connects TRBV18 to TRBJ2-5; perhaps TRBD2 as D (6 bases). This CDR3 is built from 12 residues. In germline, CDR1 is KGHSH, CDR2 LQKENI. V was pared by 8 bases and J by 2 bases, with 9 bases between. CDR3 protein: CASGGEQETQYF. The CDR3 DNA follows: TGTGCCAGCGGCGGGGAACAAGAGACCCAGTACTTC.

V gene TRBV20-1 combines with J gene TRBJ1-2; no definite D call. V gave up 3 bases and J gave up 0 bases, with 11 bases separating them. Germline lookup yields CDR1 DFQATT and CDR2 SNEGSKA (reference sequence). This CDR3 is 14 amino acids long. In DNA, the CDR3 is TGCAGTGCTAGTAACTGGGGAGCTAACTATGGCTACACCTTC. As protein: CSASNWGANYGYTF.

This clone appeared a single time. This rearrangement joins TRBV2 to TRBJ1-2; 10 bases fit TRBD1. This CDR3 is 15 amino acids long. V dropped 4 bases and J dropped 8; count of bases not matched to a gene: 10. CDR1 and CDR2 from the germline V gene are SNHLY and FYNNEI. The CDR3 DNA reads as TGTGCCAGCAGTGGACAGGGGGCCCTGTTAGGGGGCTACACCTTC. Protein: CASSGQGALLGGYTF.

CDR3: CASSGTRLGELFF. The CDR3 DNA reads as TGTGCCAGCAGCGGGACTAGATTAGGGGAGCTGTTTTTT. This chain joins TRBV3-1 (or the pseudogene TRBV3-2) and TRBJ2-2, with TRBD2 matching over 8 bases. V gave up 5 bases and J gave up 8 bases; unmatched junction bases: 4. The CDR3 has 13 residues. Per germline, CDR1 LGHDT and CDR2 YNNKEL (reference sequence).

The chain has TRBV4-1 and TRBJ2-4; 8 bases match TRBD2. CDR1 and CDR2 (germline): MGHRA, YSYEKL. The CDR3 is 15 amino acids. Trimming cost V 0 bases and J 9 bases; bases outside gene matches: 7. Here the CDR3 reads CASSQDPAGVLIQYF. CDR3 coding DNA: TGCGCCAGCAGCCAAGATCCAGCGGGAGTCCTCATTCAGTACTTC.

V usage is TRBV3-1 (or the pseudogene TRBV3-2) and J usage is TRBJ2-3; 7 nucleotides match TRBD2. V gave up 3 bases and J gave up 1 base; unmatched junction bases: 10. From germline, CDR1 is LGHDT and CDR2 YNNKEL (reference sequence). The CDR3 has 17 residues. The CDR3 loop is CASSQGAGDARTDTQYF. The DNA of the CDR3 is TGTGCCAGCAGCCAGGGTGCGGGAGACGCGCGCACAGATACGCAGTATTTT.

This chain joins TRBV7-7 and TRBJ1-3, with TRBD1 as a possible D gene (5 bases). The CDR3 has 14 residues. Trimming stripped 5 bases from V and 8 bases from J, with 16 bases between. The germline gives CDR1 SSHAT, CDR2 FNYEAQ (reference sequence). In nucleotides, the CDR3 is TGTGCCAGCAGCCGAGGGCGGGGGGTATACACCATATATTTT. It is translated as CASSRGRGVYTIYF.

The V call is TRBV18, the J call TRBJ2-5; D may be TRBD1 (6 bases). Germline values: CDR1 KGHSH, CDR2 LQKENI. Trimming removed 5 bases from V and 1 base from J, with 11 bases in between. The CDR3 is made up of 14 amino acids. Here the CDR3 DNA reads TGTGCCAGCTCAGTGACAGGAACCCAAGAGACCCAGTACTTC. Its translation is CASSVTGTQETQYF. Looking up the rest from reference TRBV18 and TRBJ2-5 gives the full variable domain: NAGVMQNPRHLVRRRGQEARLRCSPMKGHSHVYWYRQLPEEGLKFMVYLQKENIIDESGMPKERFSAEFPKEGPSILRIQQVVRGDSAAYFCASSVTGTQETQYFGPGTRLLVL.

The chain combines TRBV19 with TRBJ2-7; D possibly corresponds to TRBD2 (5 bases). The germline V gene encodes CDR1 LNHDA and CDR2 SQIVND (reference sequence). The length of the CDR3 is 14 residues. Trimming removed 5 bases at V and 3 bases at J, with 14 bases between. Here the CDR3 DNA reads TGTGCCAGTAGTTCGGACCTGGGAGTCTACGAGCAGTACTTC. This encodes CASSSDLGVYEQYF.

The genes are TRBV7-8 and TRBJ2-1; no firm D call. Germline CDR1 SGHVS, CDR2 FQNEAQ. Trimming pared 4 bases from V and 0 bases from J, leaving 10 bases between. The CDR3 runs 15 residues. The CDR3 coding sequence is TGTGCCAGCAGCTCCCCCGGTCCCTCCTACAATGAGCAGTTCTTC. Protein: CASSSPGPSYNEQFF.

V is TRBV19 and J is TRBJ1-1; TRBD1 matches at 8 bases. V was clipped by 5 bases and J by 7 bases; unmatched bases: 12. The CDR3 is 15 residues long. CDR1 is LNHDA, CDR2 SQIVND, per germline (reference sequence). The CDR3 nucleotides read TGTGCCAGTAGTCCTCGGACAGGGAGGGTCAATGAAGCTTTCTTT. It translates to CASSPRTGRVNEAFF.

This clone was seen once. The chain couples TRBV9 to TRBJ2-3; 7 bases fit TRBD1. The CDR3 spans 15 residues. Per germline, CDR1 SGDLS and CDR2 YYNGEE. Trimming at V came to 4 bases and at J to 0 bases, leaving 5 bases not matched to a gene. The DNA for the CDR3 is TGTGCCAGCAGCCCTGGGACAGCTAGCACAGATACGCAGTATTTT. Residues: CASSPGTASTDTQYF. The full variable domain, its missing parts supplied by reference TRBV9 and TRBJ2-3, is DSGVTQTPKHLITATGQRVTLRCSPRSGDLSVYWYQQSLDQGLQFLIQYYNGEERAKGNILERFSAQQFPDLHSELNLSSLELGDSALYFCASSPGTASTDTQYFGPGTRLTVL.

The chain combines TRBV5-1 with TRBJ2-1, with TRBD2 identical over 7 bases. Germline assignment: CDR1 SGHRS and CDR2 YFSETQ. There are 15 residues in the CDR3. Germline trimming cut 2 bases from V and 5 bases from J; bases unmatched to any gene: 7. The CDR3 loop reads CASSFRGRRDNEQFF. In DNA, the CDR3 is TGCGCCAGCAGCTTCCGCGGGAGAAGGGACAATGAGCAGTTCTTC.

The CDR3, as DNA: TGTGCCAGCGGCTACAGGGTATCCTACGAGCAGTACTTC. It specifies CASGYRVSYEQYF. The V and J genes are TRBV28 and TRBJ2-7, with a possible D match to TRBD1 (6 bases). V dropped 8 bases and J dropped 1 base, with 12 bases sitting between them. Germline V gene lookup returns CDR1 MDHEN and CDR2 SYDVKM. CDR3 length: 13 residues.

The gene calls are TRBV10-1 and TRBJ1-4; 10 bases line up with TRBD1. CDR1 and CDR2 (germline): WNHNN, SYGVQD (reference sequence). The CDR3 is 14 residues long. The trim removed 5 bases at V and 4 bases at J, leaving 1 base unmatched. The CDR3 coding sequence is TGCGCCAGCAGTTGGACAGGGGGTAATGAAAAACTGTTTTTT. Translated, it gives CASSWTGGNEKLFF.

This clone was counted only a few times. The chain joins TRBV10-3 to TRBJ1-1; possibly TRBD1 for D (5 bases). The germline V gene encodes CDR1 ENHRY and CDR2 SYGVKD. This CDR3 is built from 15 residues. Deletions cut 4 bases from V and 1 base from J, with 13 bases between. The CDR3 sequence: CAISGSGRWNTEAFF. In DNA form, the CDR3 reads TGTGCCATCAGTGGTTCAGGGAGGTGGAACACTGAAGCTTTCTTT.

The chain uses TRBV7-8 and TRBJ1-5, with D tentatively TRBD1 (6 bases). Germline V gives CDR1 SGHVS, CDR2 FQNEAQ. Trimming took 5 bases from V and 0 from J, leaving 11 bases between them. The CDR3 is 15 amino acids. CDR3 loop: CASSAGTLSNQPQHF. The CDR3 DNA is TGTGCCAGCAGCGCCGGGACACTTAGCAATCAGCCCCAGCATTTT.

The genes are TRBV27 and TRBJ2-7; TRBD2 agrees at 8 bases. There are 16 residues in the CDR3. Trimming cost V 2 bases and J 3 bases; bases outside gene matches: 9. Germline V lookup: CDR1 MNHEY, CDR2 SMNVEV (reference sequence). CDR3 amino acids: CASSLEVPSGFYEQYF. DNA of the CDR3: TGTGCCAGCAGTTTAGAAGTCCCTAGCGGGTTCTACGAGCAGTACTTC.